This T cell receptor beta chain was sequenced for a study of T cells after yellow fever vaccination. Germline CDR1 and CDR2: LGHNA and YNFKEQ. This CDR3 has 14 amino acids. Trimming stripped 1 base from V and 5 bases from J, with 11 bases between. The authors made TCR cDNA by 5'RACE template switching, adding a universal primer site and UMIs. MiXCR, applied by TCRdb to the 5' RACE reads, yields one record per CDR3 protein. Of about 170,000 distinct CDR3 sequences listed, 6.2% are singletons. This clonotype came up a few times. The rearrangement joins TRBV4-2 to TRBJ2-5; a weak D match, TRBD2 (6 bases). Material: CD4+ T cells sorted from PBMCs, obtained on the day of the first yellow fever vaccination. The receptor was isolated from a man aged 18 to 30 who received the YFV17D yellow fever vaccine. The CDR3 region has the DNA TGTGCCAGCAGCCAAGGGTCGGCGGGGGAGACCCAGTACTTC. This sequence encodes CASSQGSAGETQYF.